Below, 26 T cell receptor beta chains from the same sample are listed, as sequenced in a study of cytomegalovirus exposure and HLA in healthy donors. The PCR made use of 60 Vbeta and 13 Jbeta primers. TCRdb keeps only in-frame clones here, not all; method: immunoSEQ multiplex PCR. The sample holds about 170,000 clones, around four fifths seen once. Source material: PBMCs. These receptors were collected from a female donor in good health and CMV-seronegative.

V and J are TRBV4-3 and TRBJ2-3, with TRBD2 as a possible D gene (5 bases). V was trimmed by 0 bases and J by 5 bases, leaving 9 bases between them. Germline V gene lookup returns CDR1 LGHNA and CDR2 YSLEER. The CDR3 totals 14 residues. CDR3 bases: TGCGCCAGCAGCCAAGATCGGGCGGGAGATACGCAGTATTTT. It yields the protein CASSQDRAGDTQYF.

J is TRBJ1-1 and V is TRBV19, with D perhaps matching TRBD1 (6 bases). This CDR3 comprises 14 residues. CDR1 LNHDA and CDR2 SQIVND come from the germline V gene (reference sequence). Trimming removed 6 bases from V and 6 bases from J, with 17 bases in between. Here the CDR3 DNA reads TGTGCCAGTAGCCCCCCAGGGGCTCTTCCTGAAGCTTTCTTT. This sequence encodes CASSPPGALPEAFF. The full variable domain, with the rest looked up from reference TRBV19 and TRBJ1-1, is DGGITQSPKYLFRKEGQNVTLSCEQNLNHDAMYWYRQDPGQGLRLIYYSQIVNDFQKGDIAEGYSVSREKKESFPLTVTSAQKNPTAFYLCASSPPGALPEAFFGQGTRLTVV.

This sequence joins TRBV5-8 and TRBJ1-5, with 7 nucleotides matching TRBD1. Germline V lookup: CDR1 SGHTS, CDR2 YDEGEE. Trimming removed 4 bases from V and 0 bases from J; junction bases left unmatched: 13. The CDR3 has 18 residues. CDR3 loop: CASSPEGAPPYSNQPQHF. In DNA, the CDR3 is TGTGCCAGCAGCCCCGAGGGGGCCCCCCCTTATAGCAATCAGCCCCAGCATTTT.

The chain combines TRBV6-1 with TRBJ2-7, with 13 bases identical to TRBD2. After removal of 7 bases from V and 6 bases from J, the junction contained 6 bases not matched to a gene. This CDR3 region has 14 residues. CDR1 is MNHNS, CDR2 SASEGT, per germline. The CDR3 loop is CASTRTSGGLEQYF. The CDR3 DNA reads as TGTGCCAGCACCAGGACTAGCGGGGGCCTCGAGCAGTACTTC.

The V and J genes are TRBV7-2 and TRBJ1-5, with 7 bases fitting TRBD1. With V trimmed by 7 bases and J by 3 bases, 6 bases remained unmatched. This CDR3 has 14 residues. The germline gives CDR1 SGHTA, CDR2 FQGNSA. CDR3 bases: TGTGCCAGCACCGTAGGGGGCTCCAATCAGCCCCAGCATTTT. Protein sequence: CASTVGGSNQPQHF.

The rearrangement links TRBV27 to TRBJ1-2, with a possible D match to TRBD1 (6 bases). The CDR3 length is 14 residues. Between the trimmed V and J ends, which lost 4 bases and 8 bases, there was a span of 17 bases. Germline loops: CDR1 MNHEY, CDR2 SMNVEV (reference sequence). DNA for the CDR3: TGTGCCAGCAGTTCGCGTCAGGGGACCCCCGGCTACACCTTC. Translation: CASSSRQGTPGYTF.

The V gene is TRBV29-1, the J gene TRBJ2-1; 7 positions match TRBD2. The germline V gene has CDR1 SQVTM and CDR2 ANQGSEA. There are 13 residues in the CDR3. Trimming at V came to 6 bases and at J to 8 bases, leaving 10 bases not matched to a gene. The CDR3 sequence: CSVGLPGGHEQFF. For the CDR3, the DNA is TGCAGCGTGGGATTGCCGGGAGGCCATGAGCAGTTCTTC.

A single count supports this clone. The chain joins TRBV7-3 to TRBJ1-5; 9 positions agree with TRBD1. The CDR3 totals 17 residues. CDR1 and CDR2 (germline): SGHTA, FQGTGA. With V trimmed by 2 bases and J by 2 bases, 7 bases remained unmatched. The CDR3 sequence: CASSLSTGGAGNQPQHF. CDR3 bases: TGTGCCAGCAGCTTATCCACAGGGGGCGCGGGCAATCAGCCCCAGCATTTT.

This clone was seen more than once but under ten times. The chain carries TRBV7-2 and TRBJ2-7; TRBD1 aligns across 10 bases. Germline assignment: CDR1 SGHTA and CDR2 FQGNSA. J gave up 0 bases and V 5 bases, and 7 bases lay outside the gene matches. The CDR3 has 16 amino acids. CDR3 nucleotide sequence: TGTGCCAGCAGCCCCACCGGGACAGGGGCCTCCTACGAGCAGTACTTC. Its translation is CASSPTGTGASYEQYF.

This clone was seen a handful of times. V and J are TRBV5-1 and TRBJ2-1; 10 bases line up with TRBD2. The trim removed 0 bases at V and 12 bases at J, leaving 9 bases unmatched. The CDR3 has 15 amino acids. Germline values: CDR1 SGHRS, CDR2 YFSETQ. As DNA, the CDR3 is TGCGCCAGCAGCTTGGCTCTAGCGGGAGTTGTAGGGCAGTTCTTC. Its protein product is CASSLALAGVVGQFF.

V gene TRBV7-2 combines with J gene TRBJ2-2, with TRBD2 matching over 10 bases. With 1 base clipped from V and 4 bases from J, the junction kept 6 bases outside the gene matches. CDR3 size: 17 residues. Germline values: CDR1 SGHTA, CDR2 FQGNSA. The CDR3 DNA sequence: TGTGCCAGCAGCTTAGGGCTAGCGGGGGCCTTCACCGGGGAGCTGTTTTTT. Encoded protein: CASSLGLAGAFTGELFF.

The rearrangement uses TRBV6-5 and TRBJ2-5; 8 nucleotides line up with TRBD2. Per germline, CDR1 MNHEY and CDR2 SVGAGI. J lost 5 bases, V lost 5 bases, and 7 bases had no gene match. This CDR3 has 14 residues. This CDR3 is CASSESGGRETQYF. CDR3 coding DNA: TGTGCCAGCAGTGAGAGCGGGGGACGGGAGACCCAGTACTTC.

This chain links TRBV5-1 with TRBJ2-3, with TRBD2 matching 11 bases. J was trimmed by 11 bases and V by 4 bases; bases with no gene match: 9. Germline values: CDR1 SGHRS, CDR2 YFSETQ. The CDR3 consists of 14 residues. CDR3: CASSTSGSPGGQYF. The CDR3 bases are TGCGCCAGCAGCACTAGCGGGAGCCCGGGGGGGCAGTATTTT.

This sequence joins TRBV7-3 and TRBJ2-7, with 11 bases identical to TRBD1. The CDR3 is made up of 15 amino acids. J lost 3 bases, V lost 2 bases, and 3 bases had no gene match. Germline V gene sequence: CDR1 SGHTA, CDR2 FQGTGA. Here the CDR3 reads CASSLSGTGGYEQYF. Written as DNA, the CDR3 is TGTGCCAGCAGCTTATCCGGGACAGGGGGCTACGAGCAGTACTTC.

This chain joins TRBV28 and TRBJ1-5; a weak D match, TRBD1 (5 bases). The germline V and J ends were trimmed by 2 bases and 0 bases, with 8 bases remaining between them. CDR1 and CDR2 (germline): MDHEN, SYDVKM. The CDR3 spans 15 residues. CDR3 DNA: TGTGCCAGCAGTTTAGGGGCGGTTAGCAATCAGCCCCAGCATTTT. Its protein product is CASSLGAVSNQPQHF. Combining the CDR3 with reference TRBV28 and TRBJ1-5 gives the whole variable domain DVKVTQSSRYLVKRTGEKVFLECVQDMDHENMFWYRQDPGLGLRLIYFSYDVKMKEKGDIPEGYSVSREKKERFSLILESASTNQTSMYLCASSLGAVSNQPQHFGDGTRLSIL.

The chain links TRBV7-9 to TRBJ1-6; the match to TRBD1 covers 7 bases. V trimming: 5 bases; J trimming: 0 bases; junction bases outside the gene matches: 4. The CDR3 loop spans 16 amino acids. Looked up from germline, CDR1 is SEHNR and CDR2 is FQNEAQ (reference sequence). This chain's CDR3 is CASSPTGSSYNSPLHF. In DNA, the CDR3 is TGTGCCAGCAGCCCGACAGGGAGCTCCTATAATTCACCCCTCCACTTT.

V and J are TRBV10-3 and TRBJ2-1; 8 bases fit TRBD1. Germline V gene lookup returns CDR1 ENHRY and CDR2 SYGVKD. The trim removed 6 bases at V and 0 bases at J, leaving 4 bases unmatched. The CDR3 sequence is 15 residues long. As DNA, the CDR3 is TGTGCCATCAGCTGGGACAGGAGCTCCTACAATGAGCAGTTCTTC. It yields the protein CAISWDRSSYNEQFF.

The V gene is TRBV7-9, the J gene TRBJ1-1; 7 bases map to TRBD1. Germline V gene sequence: CDR1 SEHNR, CDR2 FQNEAQ (reference sequence). J was trimmed by 10 bases and V by 4 bases; bases with no gene match: 6. The CDR3 runs 12 residues. CDR3 sequence reads: CASSSQGDGAFF. The CDR3, as DNA: TGTGCCAGCAGCTCCCAGGGGGACGGAGCTTTCTTT.

The CDR3 loop is CASSSQPGTSGRRGLTDTQYF. CDR3 DNA sequence: TGTGCCAGCAGCTCCCAACCCGGGACTAGCGGGAGACGGGGCCTCACAGATACGCAGTATTTT. This chain joins TRBV7-3 and TRBJ2-3, with 14 bases identical to TRBD2. V was clipped by 4 bases and J by 2 bases; unmatched bases: 17. The germline V gene has CDR1 SGHTA and CDR2 FQGTGA. The CDR3 runs to 21 residues.

The rearrangement joins TRBV28 to TRBJ2-1; 8 bases map to TRBD2. The V gene's germline CDR1 is MDHEN and CDR2 SYDVKM. CDR3 length: 16 residues. V was pared by 4 bases and J by 3 bases, with 8 bases of the junction left unmatched. The CDR3 DNA sequence: TGTGCCAGCAGTTCCCCCGGGGGGGAGGGCTACAATGAGCAGTTCTTC. It is translated as CASSSPGGEGYNEQFF.

V usage is TRBV5-1 and J usage is TRBJ2-2; 8 bases align to TRBD1. Germline assignment: CDR1 SGHRS and CDR2 YFSETQ. The CDR3 is made up of 16 amino acids. The junction had 8 bases not matched to a gene; V was cut back by 3 bases and J by 4 bases. CDR3 bases: TGCGCCAGCAGCTCGGGGACAGGACGTTCCACCGGGGAGCTGTTTTTT. It translates to CASSSGTGRSTGELFF.

The chain recombines TRBV7-2 with TRBJ1-1; 7 positions agree with TRBD1. The CDR3 length is 15 residues. V was clipped by 3 bases and J by 4 bases; unmatched bases: 8. Germline lookup yields CDR1 SGHTA and CDR2 FQGNSA. CDR3 amino acids: CASSFLTGRSTEAFF. The CDR3 nucleotides are TGTGCCAGCAGCTTTTTGACAGGGAGGAGCACTGAAGCTTTCTTT.

This clone appeared a few times. The chain joins TRBV21-1 to TRBJ1-1. TRBV21-1 is an annotated pseudogene. The CDR3 has 17 residues. CDR3 amino acids: CASSNSGGSPGNTEAFF. CDR3 in DNA: TGTGCCAGCAGCAATAGTGGAGGGTCCCCGGGGAACACTGAAGCTTTCTTT.

Many counts were recorded for this clone. CDR3 nucleotides: TGTGCCAGCTCACCTGGGGACTGGGGTTATGGCTACACCTTC. Amino acids: CASSPGDWGYGYTF. This rearrangement joins TRBV18 to TRBJ1-2, with D perhaps TRBD1 (5 bases). V lost 3 bases to trimming and J lost 5 bases, with 13 bases between them. The CDR3 extends over 14 amino acids. Germline loops: CDR1 KGHSH, CDR2 LQKENI. The whole variable domain, filled in from reference TRBV18 and TRBJ1-2, reads NAGVMQNPRHLVRRRGQEARLRCSPMKGHSHVYWYRQLPEEGLKFMVYLQKENIIDESGMPKERFSAEFPKEGPSILRIQQVVRGDSAAYFCASSPGDWGYGYTFGSGTRLTVV.

This clone was seen just once. The chain joins TRBV16 to TRBJ1-3; D gene ambiguous. This CDR3 is built from 14 residues. Trimming stripped 4 bases from V and 7 bases from J, with 14 bases between. Germline V lookup: CDR1 KGHSY, CDR2 FQNENV. The CDR3: CASSPQFSENTIYF. DNA for the CDR3: TGTGCCAGCAGCCCGCAATTCTCTGAGAACACCATATATTTT.

This clone was seen a handful of times. This chain joins TRBV15 and TRBJ2-7; 7 bases match TRBD1. With 0 bases clipped from V and 5 bases from J, the junction kept 4 bases outside the gene matches. This CDR3 comprises 14 residues. Germline V gene sequence: CDR1 LNHNV, CDR2 YYDKDF (reference sequence). In nucleotides, the CDR3 is TGTGCCACCAGCAGAGATTTTGGGACAGACGAGCAGTACTTC. It is translated as CATSRDFGTDEQYF.